This T cell receptor (beta chain) was captured by sequencing in a study of shared clonotypes between healthy human individuals. Study-wide context: Three plates each covered CD4 naive and memory; CD8 naive two, CD8 memory one. Study findings and constraints: Larger estimated richness was generally recorded for naive subsets relative to memory subsets.

Points on this clone: Its antigen is not known.

The V and J ends lost 0 bases and 0 bases, in that order; junction bases with no gene match: 6. The CDR3 is made up of 19 amino acids. Looked up from germline, CDR1 is SGHRS and CDR2 is YFSETQ. For each subset, genomic DNA was distributed in equal portions over several immunoSEQ plates. TCRdb's copy holds only in-frame clones and misses some; the assay was immunoSEQ multiplex PCR. The data contain millions of clones, roughly 93% of them singletons. The chain couples TRBV5-1 to TRBJ2-1, with 13 bases lining up with TRBD2. This sequence originates from a man aged 18 to 30 in good health. Some clones in this sample may be carry-over from other donors' samples. The specimen was naive CD4+ T cells from PBMCs. The subset: CD45RA+ positively selected. In DNA, the CDR3 is TGCGCCAGCAGCTTGGGGGGACTAGCGGGGCCGAGCTCCTACAATGAGCAGTTCTTC. Translated: CASSLGGLAGPSSYNEQFF. Using reference TRBV5-1 and TRBJ2-1 for the parts outside the CDR3, the full variable domain is KAGVTQTPRYLIKTRGQQVTLSCSPISGHRSVSWYQQTPGQGLQFLFEYFSETQRNKGNFPGRFSGRQFSNSRSEMNVSTLELGDSALYLCASSLGGLAGPSSYNEQFFGPGTRLTVL.